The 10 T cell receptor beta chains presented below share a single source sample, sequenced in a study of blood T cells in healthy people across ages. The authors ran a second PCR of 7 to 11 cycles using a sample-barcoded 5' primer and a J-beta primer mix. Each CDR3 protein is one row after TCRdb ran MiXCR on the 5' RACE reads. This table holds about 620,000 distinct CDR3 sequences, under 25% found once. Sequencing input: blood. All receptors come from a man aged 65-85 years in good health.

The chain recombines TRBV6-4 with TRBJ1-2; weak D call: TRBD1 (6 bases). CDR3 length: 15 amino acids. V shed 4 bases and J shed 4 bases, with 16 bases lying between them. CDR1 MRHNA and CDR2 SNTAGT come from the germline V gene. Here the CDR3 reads CASSVEGGNGYGYTF. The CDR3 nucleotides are TGTGCCAGCAGTGTCGAAGGGGGGAACGGCTATGGCTACACCTTC.

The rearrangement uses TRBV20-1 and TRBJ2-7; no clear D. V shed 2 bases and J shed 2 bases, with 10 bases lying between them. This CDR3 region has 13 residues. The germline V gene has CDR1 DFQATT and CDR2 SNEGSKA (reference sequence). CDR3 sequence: CSARRDGTYEQYF. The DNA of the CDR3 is TGCAGTGCTAGACGCGACGGCACCTACGAGCAGTACTTC.

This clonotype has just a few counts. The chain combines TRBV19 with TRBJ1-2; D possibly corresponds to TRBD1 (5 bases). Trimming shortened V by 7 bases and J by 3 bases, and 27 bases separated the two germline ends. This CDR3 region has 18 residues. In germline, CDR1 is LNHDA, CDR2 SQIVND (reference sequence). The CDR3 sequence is CASTPTGTPRGSDYGYTF. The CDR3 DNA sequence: TGTGCCAGTACTCCCACCGGGACCCCACGCGGGTCAGACTATGGCTACACCTTC. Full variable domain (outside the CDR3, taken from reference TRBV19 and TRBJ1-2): DGGITQSPKYLFRKEGQNVTLSCEQNLNHDAMYWYRQDPGQGLRLIYYSQIVNDFQKGDIAEGYSVSREKKESFPLTVTSAQKNPTAFYLCASTPTGTPRGSDYGYTFGSGTRLTVV.

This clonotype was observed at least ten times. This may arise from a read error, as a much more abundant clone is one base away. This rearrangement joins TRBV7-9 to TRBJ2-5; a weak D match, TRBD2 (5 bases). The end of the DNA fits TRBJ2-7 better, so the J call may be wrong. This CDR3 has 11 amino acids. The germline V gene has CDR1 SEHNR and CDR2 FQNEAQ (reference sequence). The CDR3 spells CASSSGVEQYF. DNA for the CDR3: TGTGCCAGCAGCTCCGGGGTCGAGCAGTACTTC.

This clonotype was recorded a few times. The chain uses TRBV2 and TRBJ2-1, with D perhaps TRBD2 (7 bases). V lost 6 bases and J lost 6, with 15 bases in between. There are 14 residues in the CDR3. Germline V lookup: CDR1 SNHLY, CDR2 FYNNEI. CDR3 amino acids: CASSDLRGGNEQFF. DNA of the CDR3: TGTGCCAGCAGCGACCTTAGGGGGGGCAATGAGCAGTTCTTC. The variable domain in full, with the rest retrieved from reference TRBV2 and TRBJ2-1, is EPEVTQTPSHQVTQMGQEVILRCVPISNHLYFYWYRQILGQKVEFLVSFYNNEISEKSEIFDDQFSVERPDGSNFTLKIRSTKLEDSAMYFCASSDLRGGNEQFFGPGTRLTVL.

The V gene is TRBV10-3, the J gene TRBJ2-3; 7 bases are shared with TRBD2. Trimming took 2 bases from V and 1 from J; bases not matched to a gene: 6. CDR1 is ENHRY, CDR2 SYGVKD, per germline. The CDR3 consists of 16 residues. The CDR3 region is CAISEGGDPRTDTQYF. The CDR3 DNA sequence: TGTGCCATCAGTGAGGGGGGGGACCCGCGCACAGATACGCAGTATTTT.

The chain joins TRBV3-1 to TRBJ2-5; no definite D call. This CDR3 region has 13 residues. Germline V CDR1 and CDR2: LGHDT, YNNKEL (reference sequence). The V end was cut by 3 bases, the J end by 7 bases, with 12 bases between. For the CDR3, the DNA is TGTGCCAGCAGCCACTACCCCGGTGGGACCCAGTACTTC. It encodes CASSHYPGGTQYF.

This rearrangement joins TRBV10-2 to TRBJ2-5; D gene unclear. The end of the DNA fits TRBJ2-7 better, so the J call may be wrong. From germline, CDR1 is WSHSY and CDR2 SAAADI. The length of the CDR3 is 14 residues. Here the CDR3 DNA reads TGCGCCAGCAGTGAGGGGCCGACATCCTACGAGCAGTACTTC. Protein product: CASSEGPTSYEQYF.

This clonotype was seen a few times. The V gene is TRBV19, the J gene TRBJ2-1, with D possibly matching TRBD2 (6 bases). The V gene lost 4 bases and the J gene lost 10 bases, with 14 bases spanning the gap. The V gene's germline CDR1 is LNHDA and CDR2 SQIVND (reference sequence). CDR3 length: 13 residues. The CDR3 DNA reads TGTGCCAGTAGTAGGGACTCCCTAGGGGAGCAGTTCTTC. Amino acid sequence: CASSRDSLGEQFF.

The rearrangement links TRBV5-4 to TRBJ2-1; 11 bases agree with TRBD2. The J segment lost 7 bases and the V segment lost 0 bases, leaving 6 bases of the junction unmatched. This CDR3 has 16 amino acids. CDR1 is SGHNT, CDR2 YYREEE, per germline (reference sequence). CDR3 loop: CASSLELLAGVNEQFF. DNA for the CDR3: TGTGCCAGCAGCTTGGAGTTACTAGCGGGAGTTAATGAGCAGTTCTTC. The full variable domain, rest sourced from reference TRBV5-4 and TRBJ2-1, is ETGVTQSPTHLIKTRGQQVTLRCSSQSGHNTVSWYQQALGQGPQFIFQYYREEENGRGNFPPRFSGLQFPNYSSELNVNALELDDSALYLCASSLELLAGVNEQFFGPGTRLTVL.